A selection of T cell receptor beta chains follows, all from one sample in a study of graft-versus-host responses after intestinal transplantation. Their antigens remain unidentified. The table came from immunoSEQ multiplex PCR; TCRdb's copy has only in-frame clones and leaves some out. The table has about 90,000 clones, 80% to 85% seen once. Specimen: unstimulated CD4+ T cells sorted from spleen or lymph node cells, collected before intestinal transplant. The receptors here all came from a human donor who received an intestinal transplant. Both conserved end residues are part of each CDR3. Fields, in order: V gene, D gene, clone size, J gene, CDR3 DNA, CDR3 protein. A D gene is named only where the DNA matches it firmly. Clone size is given for some rows only: seen once, a few or many times, or a class if the clone is expanded.

TRBV7-2	NA	NA	TRBJ1-1	TGTGCCAGCAGCTTACAGGTATCCACTGAAGCTTTCTTT	CASSLQVSTEAFF
TRBV15	TRBD1	few	TRBJ2-7	TGTGCCACCAGCAGAAGGGACAGTGGCCAGCAGTACTTC	CATSRRDSGQQYF
TRBV19	NA	NA	TRBJ2-1	TGTGCCAGTACAGGGTCCCCCTACAATGAGCAGTTCTTC	CASTGSPYNEQFF
TRBV7-8	NA	NA	TRBJ2-7	TGTGCCAGCAGCTTAGTTAGCGGCTACGAGCAGTACTTC	CASSLVSGYEQYF
TRBV10-3	TRBD2	NA	TRBJ2-1	TGTGCCATGGCTCCTCTAGCGGGAGTTGGGTACAATGAGCAGTTCTTC	CAMAPLAGVGYNEQFF
TRBV2	TRBD2	NA	TRBJ2-2	TGTGCCAGCGGAATAGCGGGAGCCGGGGAGCTGTTTTTT	CASGIAGAGELFF
TRBV5-4	TRBD1	NA	TRBJ1-1	TGTGCCAGCAGCGACTGGACAGGGGCAACCACTGAAGCTTTCTTT	CASSDWTGATTEAFF
TRBV7-9	NA	NA	TRBJ2-1	TGTGCCAGCCTATTTGCGCAGGGATGGGGCAATGAGCAGTTCTTC	CASLFAQGWGNEQFF
TRBV28	NA	NA	TRBJ1-5	TGTGCCAGCAGTCCCCGGGGGGAAAGCAATCAGCCCCAGCATTTT	CASSPRGESNQPQHF
TRBV2	TRBD1	NA	TRBJ1-1	TGTGCCAGCAGTGAACAGGGGGGCCTCACTGAAGCTTTCTTT	CASSEQGGLTEAFF
TRBV18	TRBD1	NA	TRBJ1-6	TGTGCCAGCTCACCCGGACAGGGGGCATCCTATAATTCACCCCTCCACTTT	CASSPGQGASYNSPLHF
TRBV5-1	TRBD2	few	TRBJ2-1	TGCGCCAGCAGCTATGGACTAGCCAGTGAGCAGTTCTTC	CASSYGLASEQFF
TRBV2	TRBD2	NA	TRBJ2-7	TGTGCCAGCAGTCGGGGACTAGCGGGGGGGTCCTACGAGCAGTACTTC	CASSRGLAGGSYEQYF
TRBV11-2	NA	NA	TRBJ2-5	TGTGCCAGCAGCCTGACCGGGACAAACCAAGAGACCCAGTACTTC	CASSLTGTNQETQYF
TRBV2	NA	NA	TRBJ2-3	TGTGCCAGCAGTGCTGGAGTTACGCAGTATTTT	CASSAGVTQYF
TRBV10-3	NA	NA	TRBJ2-7	TGTGCCATCAGTGAAGCCACGATCTACTACGAGCAGTACTTC	CAISEATIYYEQYF
TRBV28	NA	few	TRBJ1-5	TGTGCCAGCAGCTACCTTCAACAGCCCCAGCATTTT	CASSYLQQPQHF
TRBV19	NA	few	TRBJ1-2	TGTGCCAGTAGCGCAGGGGACTATGGCTACACCTTC	CASSAGDYGYTF
TRBV7-8	TRBD1	NA	TRBJ2-7	TGTGCCAGCAGCTTTACGACAGGGGTAAGGTACGAGCAGTACTTC	CASSFTTGVRYEQYF
TRBV30	TRBD2	few	TRBJ2-7	TGTGCCTGGACTAGCGGGGCCTACGAGCAGTACTTC	CAWTSGAYEQYF
TRBV19	NA	few	TRBJ2-3	TGTGCCAGCGAGTTCTTGGATACGCAGTATTTT	CASEFLDTQYF
TRBV19	NA	NA	TRBJ2-1	TGTGCCAGTAGATGGGCAGGGGTCAATGAGCAGTTCTTC	CASRWAGVNEQFF
TRBV14	NA	NA	TRBJ2-2	TGTGCCAGCAGCCAGGTCAGGGGCCAGAACACCGGGGAGCTGTTTTTT	CASSQVRGQNTGELFF
TRBV11-1	TRBD2	NA	TRBJ2-1	TGTGCCAGCAGCCCTATACTAGCGGGGGGATACAATGAGCAGTTCTTC	CASSPILAGGYNEQFF
TRBV2	NA	NA	TRBJ2-7	TGTGCCAGCAACACCCGCTCCTACGAGCAGTACTTC	CASNTRSYEQYF
TRBV7-8	TRBD1	NA	TRBJ2-3	TGTGCCAGCAGCCGGGGACAGGGGAACTCAGATACGCAGTATTTT	CASSRGQGNSDTQYF
TRBV5-1	NA	NA	TRBJ1-6	TGCGCCAGCAGCTTGGAGGCAGGTTATAATTCACCCCTCCACTTT	CASSLEAGYNSPLHF
TRBV18	TRBD2	once	TRBJ2-5	TGTGCCAGCTCAGCTTTAGCGGGAATCCAAGAGACCCAGTACTTC	CASSALAGIQETQYF
TRBV28	NA	NA	TRBJ2-7	TGTGCCAGCAACCGAGGCAGGTCAGGGGCTTCCTACGAGCAGTACTTC	CASNRGRSGASYEQYF